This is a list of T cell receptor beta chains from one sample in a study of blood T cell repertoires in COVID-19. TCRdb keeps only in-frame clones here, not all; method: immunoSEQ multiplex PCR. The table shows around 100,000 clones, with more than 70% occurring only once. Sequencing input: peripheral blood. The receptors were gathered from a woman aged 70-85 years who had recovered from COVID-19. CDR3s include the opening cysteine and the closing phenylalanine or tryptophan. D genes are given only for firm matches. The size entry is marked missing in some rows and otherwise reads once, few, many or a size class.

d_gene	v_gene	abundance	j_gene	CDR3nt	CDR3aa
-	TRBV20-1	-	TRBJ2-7	TGCAGTGCCGAACCCACACACGAGCAGTACTTC	CSAEPTHEQYF
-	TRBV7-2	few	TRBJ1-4	TGTGCCAGCAGCCCACCGGACAGAAATGAAAAACTGTTTTTT	CASSPPDRNEKLFF
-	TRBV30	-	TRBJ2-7	TGTGCCTGGGAACCGGACACCCACGAGCAGTACTTC	CAWEPDTHEQYF
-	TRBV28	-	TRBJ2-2	TGTGCCAGCCTGTTAACACAGTACACCGGGGAGCTGTTTTTT	CASLLTQYTGELFF
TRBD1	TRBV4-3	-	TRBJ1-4	TGCGCCAGCAGCCAGGGGACAGGTTATGAAAAACTGTTTTTT	CASSQGTGYEKLFF
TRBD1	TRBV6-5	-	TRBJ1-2	TGTGCCAGCAGCCTGGGACAGGGATTTAATGGCTACACCTTC	CASSLGQGFNGYTF
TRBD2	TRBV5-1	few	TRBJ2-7	TGCGCCAGCAGCTTGGGGTCTAGCGGCTCCTACGAGCAGTACTTC	CASSLGSSGSYEQYF
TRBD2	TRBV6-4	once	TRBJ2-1	TGTGCCAGCAGTGATGTGGCTAGCGGGAAGGGTGATGAGCAGTTCTTC	CASSDVASGKGDEQFF
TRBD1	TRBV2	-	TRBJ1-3	TGTGCCAGCAGTGGGCAGGGGGCCCTCCAGGGCACCATATATTTT	CASSGQGALQGTIYF
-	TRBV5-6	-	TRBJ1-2	TGTGCCAGCAGCTTTGTCGGGTCCTCTTCTCTTTATGGCTACACCTTC	CASSFVGSSSLYGYTF
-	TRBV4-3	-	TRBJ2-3	TGCGCCAGCAGCCAAGGGGCTAGCGCAGATACGCAGTATTTT	CASSQGASADTQYF
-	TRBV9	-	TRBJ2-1	TGTGCCAGCAGCGTAGTGGGGGCGGACAATGAGCAGTTCTTC	CASSVVGADNEQFF
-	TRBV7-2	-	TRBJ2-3	TGTGCCAGCAGCTTATTCTCTAGGATGAGCACAGATACGCAGTATTTT	CASSLFSRMSTDTQYF
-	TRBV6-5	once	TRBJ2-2	TGTGCCAGCAGTTATGCGGCCTCTAGCACCGGGGAGCTGTTTTTT	CASSYAASSTGELFF